The 10 T cell receptor beta chains below all came from one sample that was sequenced in a study of blood T cell repertoires in COVID-19. Here immunoSEQ multiplex PCR was the method, and the copy in TCRdb shows in-frame clones only, minus some. The sample yields 250,000 to 300,000 clones, about 82% seen once. Sequenced sample: peripheral blood. The origin of the receptors is a man aged 45 to 65 with active or convalescent COVID-19.

The chain carries TRBV2 and TRBJ2-1; TRBD2 matches 12 bases. CDR1 and CDR2 from the germline V gene are SNHLY and FYNNEI. Germline trimming cut 7 bases from V and 6 bases from J; bases unmatched to any gene: 7. This CDR3 is built from 15 residues. CDR3 DNA sequence: TGTGCCAGCACTTTGACTAGCGGGGGCCCCAATGAGCAGTTCTTC. Its translation: CASTLTSGGPNEQFF.

The chain employs TRBV5-6 and TRBJ2-3, with 8 bases that match TRBD2. This CDR3 has 16 residues. Germline V lookup: CDR1 SGHDT, CDR2 YYEEEE. V trimming: 3 bases; J trimming: 1 base; junction bases outside the gene matches: 7. The CDR3 region has the DNA TGTGCCAGCAGCTCGAGAATGACTAGCGGCACAGATACGCAGTATTTT. It encodes CASSSRMTSGTDTQYF.

This chain joins TRBV5-6 and TRBJ1-5; TRBD1 agrees at 8 bases. CDR3 size: 19 residues. Losses at the gene ends were 0 bases for V and 6 bases for J; bases not matched to a gene: 17. Germline V CDR1 and CDR2: SGHDT, YYEEEE. CDR3 sequence: CASSLASSGRGLRVQPQHF. The CDR3 DNA reads TGTGCCAGCAGCTTGGCTAGTTCGGGCAGGGGGCTTAGGGTTCAGCCCCAGCATTTT.

J is TRBJ2-3 and V is TRBV25-1; 9 nucleotides line up with TRBD1. The CDR3 sequence is 17 residues long. Germline CDR1 is MGHDK and CDR2 is SYGVNS. The V and J ends lost 5 bases and 1 base, in that order; junction bases with no gene match: 10. CDR3 in DNA: TGTGCCAGCAGTCCTCACCCACAGGGGGCGCGCACAGATACGCAGTATTTT. Translating gives CASSPHPQGARTDTQYF.

The chain employs TRBV28 and TRBJ1-2; D might be TRBD1 (6 bases). The CDR3 spans 16 residues. The germline V gene has CDR1 MDHEN and CDR2 SYDVKM. Trimming stripped 1 base from V and 3 bases from J, with 15 bases between. As DNA, the CDR3 is TGTGCCAGCAGTTTATCCGGAGGGGGGGCCTACTATGGCTACACCTTC. Translation: CASSLSGGGAYYGYTF.

This clone has at least ten counts. The V and J genes are TRBV3-1 (or the pseudogene TRBV3-2) and TRBJ1-1, with D uncertain. Germline V gene data show CDR1 as LGHDT and CDR2 as YNNKEL (reference sequence). The CDR3 extends over 14 amino acids. V was clipped by 1 base and J by 6 bases, with 12 bases between them. The DNA for the CDR3 is TGTGCCAGCAGCCAAGGAGGGCTAAACGCTGAAGCTTTCTTT. Translation: CASSQGGLNAEAFF.

The J gene is TRBJ1-2, the V gene TRBV5-6, with a weak D call TRBD1 (6 bases). With 4 bases removed from V and 2 bases from J, the gap between germline ends came to 12 bases. Per the germline V gene, CDR1 is SGHDT and CDR2 is YYEEEE. The CDR3 is 14 residues long. The CDR3 nucleotides are TGTGCCAGCAGCCCACAGGGTCCCAACTATGGCTACACCTTC. It yields the protein CASSPQGPNYGYTF. Full variable domain (missing parts from reference TRBV5-6 and TRBJ1-2): DAGVTQSPTHLIKTRGQQVTLRCSPKSGHDTVSWYQQALGQGPQFIFQYYEEEERQRGNFPDRFSGHQFPNYSSELNVNALLLGDSALYLCASSPQGPNYGYTFGSGTRLTVV.

Only one count was recorded for this clone. This chain uses TRBV11-2 with TRBJ1-3, with unresolved D. V dropped 2 bases and J dropped 0 bases, with 8 bases sitting between them. The CDR3 sequence is 15 residues long. CDR1 is SGHAT, CDR2 FQNNGV, per germline. CDR3 protein: CASSLPYSSGNTIYF. The CDR3 DNA reads as TGTGCCAGCAGCTTACCCTATAGCTCTGGAAACACCATATATTTT.

This rearrangement joins TRBV3-1 (or the pseudogene TRBV3-2) to TRBJ1-4; a weak D match, TRBD1 (6 bases). Germline CDR1 is LGHDT and CDR2 is YNNKEL (reference sequence). V gave up 2 bases and J gave up 7 bases, with 11 bases separating them. The CDR3 is 14 amino acids. CDR3 sequence: CASSQRQDVEKLFF. CDR3 nucleotides: TGTGCCAGCAGCCAACGACAGGACGTTGAAAAACTGTTTTTT.

The chain is built from TRBV24-1 and TRBJ2-2, with D perhaps TRBD2 (5 bases). V was clipped by 3 bases and J by 2 bases, with 12 bases between them. This CDR3 region has 16 residues. Germline V lookup: CDR1 KGHDR, CDR2 SFDVKD. The CDR3 loop is CATSDRRGGNTGELFF. The CDR3 DNA reads as TGTGCCACCAGTGATCGACGAGGAGGTAACACCGGGGAGCTGTTTTTT.